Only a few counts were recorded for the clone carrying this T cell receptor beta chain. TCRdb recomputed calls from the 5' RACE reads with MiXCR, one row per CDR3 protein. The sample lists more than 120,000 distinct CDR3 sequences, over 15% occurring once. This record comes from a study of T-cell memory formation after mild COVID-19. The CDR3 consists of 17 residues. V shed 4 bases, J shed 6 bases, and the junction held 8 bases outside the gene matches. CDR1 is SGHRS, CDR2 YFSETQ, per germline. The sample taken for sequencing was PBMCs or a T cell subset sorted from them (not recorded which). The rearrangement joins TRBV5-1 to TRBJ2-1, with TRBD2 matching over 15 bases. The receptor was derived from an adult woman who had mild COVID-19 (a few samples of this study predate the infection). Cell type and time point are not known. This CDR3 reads CASSPGTSGRLGNEQFF. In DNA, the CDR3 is TGCGCCAGCAGCCCCGGGACTAGCGGGAGGTTGGGCAATGAGCAGTTCTTC.